This TCR beta chain was observed in a study of blood T cell repertoires in COVID-19. TCRdb keeps only in-frame clones here, not all; method: immunoSEQ multiplex PCR. The sample comprises some 200,000 clones, approximately 83% of which are singletons, and 1.3% rests with the top ten. This CDR3 has 14 residues. Germline lookup yields CDR1 MDHEN and CDR2 SYDVKM. V was clipped by 3 bases and J by 3 bases, with 8 bases between them. The receptor was isolated from a woman between 40 and 55 years old with acute COVID-19. This chain connects TRBV28 to TRBJ1-4; unclear D gene. Material for sequencing was PBMCs or T cells enriched from blood (not recorded which). CDR3 DNA: TGTGCCAGCAGTTTTGGCGGATCTAATGAAAAACTGTTTTTT. It specifies CASSFGGSNEKLFF. Combining the CDR3 with reference TRBV28 and TRBJ1-4 gives the whole variable domain DVKVTQSSRYLVKRTGEKVFLECVQDMDHENMFWYRQDPGLGLRLIYFSYDVKMKEKGDIPEGYSVSREKKERFSLILESASTNQTSMYLCASSFGGSNEKLFFGSGTQLSVL.